Presented here are 23 T cell receptor beta chains from one specimen sequenced in a study of cytomegalovirus exposure and HLA in healthy donors (dated by TCRdb to between 2016 and 2019). The method behind the library was the immunoSEQ multiplex PCR assay. For the multiplex PCR, a mixture combining 60 forward primers for TCR Vbeta segments and 13 reverse primers for TCR Jbeta segments was used. TCRdb took this table from immuneACCESS and kept in-frame rearrangements with V and J called. Such tables lack part of the clones; where checked against another copy, unresolved V genes explain under half of the gap, and the rest is unexplained. Counted in this sample were 75,000 to 95,000 clones; roughly four fifths of them appeared once. 4.6% of the sample comes from the top ten. The sequencing input was PBMCs. These receptors all come from a woman in her forties in good health and CMV-seropositive.

The CDR3 reads CASRKTPSADTQYF. The CDR3 region has the DNA TGCGCCAGCAGAAAGACCCCCAGCGCAGATACGCAGTATTTT. The chain employs TRBV5-1 and TRBJ2-3, with D uncertain. Germline V lookup: CDR1 SGHRS, CDR2 YFSETQ. The CDR3 covers 14 residues. Trimming took off 5 bases at V and 4 bases at J, with 14 bases between the two ends.

The chain joins TRBV19 to TRBJ2-1, with TRBD2 identical over 7 bases. The J segment lost 3 bases and the V segment lost 0 bases, leaving 2 bases of the junction unmatched. The CDR3 has 15 residues. In germline, CDR1 is LNHDA, CDR2 SQIVND (reference sequence). DNA for the CDR3: TGTGCCAGTAGTATAGAGGGACTACTCTACAATGAGCAGTTCTTC. It encodes CASSIEGLLYNEQFF. Supplemented by reference TRBV19 and TRBJ2-1, the full variable domain reads DGGITQSPKYLFRKEGQNVTLSCEQNLNHDAMYWYRQDPGQGLRLIYYSQIVNDFQKGDIAEGYSVSREKKESFPLTVTSAQKNPTAFYLCASSIEGLLYNEQFFGPGTRLTVL.

This clone came up a few times. The CDR3 bases are TGTGCCAGTAGTCCCCGAGCTTCTACTTCCTACGAGCAGTACTTC. As protein: CASSPRASTSYEQYF. The chain uses TRBV19 and TRBJ2-7; D unclear. There are 15 residues in the CDR3. Trimming cost V 5 bases and J 1 base, with 15 bases left between them. The germline CDR1 and CDR2 sequences are LNHDA and SQIVND (reference sequence).

This clone was seen repeatedly, ten times or more. V is TRBV19 and J is TRBJ1-1, with TRBD1 as a possible D gene (6 bases). V gave up 10 bases and J gave up 1 base, with 19 bases separating them. The germline gives CDR1 LNHDA, CDR2 SQIVND (reference sequence). This CDR3 spans 15 amino acids. The CDR3 region is CATMDRYRANTEAFF. The CDR3 nucleotides are TGTGCCACCATGGATCGTTACAGGGCGAACACTGAAGCTTTCTTT.

The V and J genes are TRBV12-2 and TRBJ2-2; the table names TRBD2, a call not compared with the DNA. TRBV12-2 is recorded as a pseudogene. The CDR3 is 17 residues long. The CDR3 reads CASRLCGGCGATGELFF. In nucleotides, the CDR3 is TGTGCAAGTCGCTTATGCGGGGGGTGCGGGGCTACCGGGGAGCTGTTTTTT.

The V call is TRBV6-4, the J call TRBJ2-2, with a possible D match to TRBD2 (6 bases). The CDR3 contains 14 residues. Germline V CDR1 and CDR2: MRHNA, SNTAGT. Trimming took 4 bases from V and 5 from J, leaving 11 bases between them. CDR3 coding DNA: TGTGCCAGCAGTGCGGCCGGAGGGACCGGGGAGCTGTTTTTT. It translates to CASSAAGGTGELFF.

There are a few counts of this clone. The rearrangement joins TRBV4-1 to TRBJ2-6; 10 positions agree with TRBD2. The germline CDR1 and CDR2 sequences are MGHRA and YSYEKL. This CDR3 region has 20 residues. J lost 0 bases, V lost 0 bases, and 8 bases had no gene match. In DNA, the CDR3 is TGCGCCAGCAGCCAAGATCTCTTGACTAGCGGGCCCTCTGGGGCCAACGTCCTGACTTTC. This translates into CASSQDLLTSGPSGANVLTF.

This rearrangement joins TRBV5-4 to TRBJ1-1, with a possible D match to TRBD1 (6 bases). The germline V gene has CDR1 SGHNT and CDR2 YYREEE (reference sequence). The CDR3 is 14 residues long. V shed 2 bases and J shed 1 base, with 9 bases lying between them. DNA of the CDR3: TGTGCCAGCAGCTTCAGGGGAGAGAACACTGAAGCTTTCTTT. Translating it yields CASSFRGENTEAFF.

The chain combines TRBV29-1 with TRBJ2-5, with 8 bases lining up with TRBD2. Gene TRBJ2-7 matches the end of the DNA better, so the J call may be wrong. The CDR3 runs 14 residues. Germline CDR1 is SQVTM and CDR2 is ANQGSEA. The chain's CDR3 is CSVEDSGGAYEQYF. The CDR3 coding sequence is TGCAGCGTTGAAGATTCGGGGGGGGCCTACGAGCAGTACTTC.

The J gene is TRBJ2-5, the V gene TRBV28, with D tentatively TRBD1 (5 bases). The DNA end favors TRBJ2-7, so the J call may be wrong. From germline, CDR1 is MDHEN and CDR2 SYDVKM. The CDR3 consists of 14 residues. The CDR3 DNA reads TGTGCCAGCAGACCTACCGACAGTCTGGGCGAGCAGTACTTC. The encoded protein is CASRPTDSLGEQYF.

The chain joins TRBV10-1 to TRBJ2-1; D uncertain. CDR3 size: 12 residues. From germline, CDR1 is WNHNN and CDR2 SYGVQD (reference sequence). V lost 8 bases, J lost 0 bases, and 5 bases lay in between. The CDR3 DNA sequence: TGCGCCAGCGGCCGCTCCTACAATGAGCAGTTCTTC. This sequence encodes CASGRSYNEQFF.

This clone was picked up one time. The V gene is TRBV4-3, the J gene TRBJ2-1; 8 bases match TRBD2. V lost 0 bases, J lost 8 bases, and 9 bases stayed unmatched. The CDR3 is made up of 16 amino acids. Germline CDR1 is LGHNA and CDR2 is YSLEER. The chain's CDR3 is CASSQDGAGGGYEQFF. DNA for the CDR3: TGCGCCAGCAGCCAAGATGGTGCGGGGGGTGGGTATGAGCAGTTCTTC.

The chain couples TRBV30 to TRBJ2-1; unclear D gene. Trimming pared 0 bases from V and 7 bases from J, leaving 7 bases between. CDR3 size: 12 residues. Germline V gene sequence: CDR1 GTSNPN, CDR2 SVGIG (reference sequence). Written as DNA, the CDR3 is TGTGCCTGGAGTGTAGTTCGGAATGAGCAGTTCTTC. Translation gives CAWSVVRNEQFF.

This clone was seen repeatedly, ten times or more. This chain joins TRBV27 and TRBJ2-7; TRBD1 matches 9 bases. The CDR3 loop spans 15 amino acids. Trimming cost V 6 bases and J 4 bases; bases outside gene matches: 10. Germline V gene lookup returns CDR1 MNHEY and CDR2 SMNVEV (reference sequence). CDR3 amino acids: CASSLYGTGSYEQYF. DNA for the CDR3: TGTGCCAGCAGCCTATACGGGACAGGGTCGTACGAGCAGTACTTC.

The J gene is TRBJ2-1, the V gene TRBV14; TRBD1 is a possible D gene (7 bases). The CDR3 is 15 residues long. V was shortened by 4 bases and J by 13 bases, with 23 bases between the two germline ends. Germline CDR1 SGHDN, CDR2 FVKESK. CDR3 nucleotides: TGTGCCAGCAGCCTAACTATTGCCAGGGGGAGGCACCAGTTCTTC. Translating gives CASSLTIARGRHQFF.

The chain employs TRBV4-3 and TRBJ2-3, with 9 bases lining up with TRBD2. The V segment lost 0 bases and the J segment 4 bases; nucleotides outside the gene matches: 11. This CDR3 is built from 18 residues. Per germline, CDR1 LGHNA and CDR2 YSLEER. This CDR3 is CASSQDGKLAGPADTQYF. In DNA, the CDR3 is TGCGCCAGCAGCCAAGATGGGAAGCTAGCGGGACCGGCAGATACGCAGTATTTT.

This clone has just a few counts. The genes are TRBV14 and TRBJ2-7; D is uncertain. This CDR3 comprises 17 residues. The V gene lost 0 bases and the J gene lost 2 bases, with 17 bases spanning the gap. The germline gives CDR1 SGHDN, CDR2 FVKESK. The CDR3 DNA is TGTGCCAGCAGCCAAGAGTCCGGAAGGAGCGTTCCCTACGAGCAGTACTTC. Amino acid sequence: CASSQESGRSVPYEQYF.

V gene TRBV29-1 combines with J gene TRBJ1-4; possible D gene TRBD1, 5 bases. Trimming left V 5 bases short and J 4 bases short, with 11 bases between. CDR3 length: 13 amino acids. CDR1 is SQVTM, CDR2 ANQGSEA, per germline. The CDR3 DNA sequence: TGCAGCGTTTCAGACAGCGTTAATGAAAAACTGTTTTTT. Translation: CSVSDSVNEKLFF.

The V call is TRBV10-1, the J call TRBJ2-5; perhaps TRBD1 as D (6 bases). V was pared by 7 bases and J by 2 bases, with 17 bases between. Germline V gives CDR1 WNHNN, CDR2 SYGVQD (reference sequence). The CDR3 is 15 amino acids. Here the CDR3 DNA reads TGCGCCAGCAACCCGACAGGAGTCCATCAAGAGACCCAGTACTTC. It encodes CASNPTGVHQETQYF.

The V call is TRBV27, the J call TRBJ1-4; D possibly corresponds to TRBD1 (6 bases). Germline V gene data show CDR1 as MNHEY and CDR2 as SMNVEV (reference sequence). V was cut by 0 bases and J by 7 bases, with 15 bases left in between. The CDR3 is 16 residues long. The CDR3, as DNA: TGTGCCAGCAGTTTATCAGCAGGCGGGGGCGTTGAAAAACTGTTTTTT. It codes for CASSLSAGGGVEKLFF.

This clone was recorded once. The chain recombines TRBV29-1 with TRBJ2-5, with a weak D call TRBD2 (5 bases). The J call may be faulty, since TRBJ2-7 better matches the DNA end. Germline V gives CDR1 SQVTM, CDR2 ANQGSEA. CDR3 size: 13 residues. The CDR3, as DNA: TGCAGCGTTGAAGCCGGGATCTATGGCGAGCAGTACTTC. Amino acids: CSVEAGIYGEQYF.

In its sample, this clone was seen once. The V and J genes are TRBV19 and TRBJ2-7; 8 bases fit TRBD1. Trimming took 3 bases from V and 4 from J; bases not matched to a gene: 5. Germline CDR1 is LNHDA and CDR2 is SQIVND (reference sequence). This CDR3 contains 14 residues. The CDR3 sequence: CASSMNRGRYEQYF. As DNA, the CDR3 is TGTGCCAGTAGTATGAACAGGGGGAGGTACGAGCAGTACTTC.

The chain employs TRBV5-6 and TRBJ1-2, with D perhaps matching TRBD1 (6 bases). The germline V gene has CDR1 SGHDT and CDR2 YYEEEE. The V gene lost 2 bases and the J gene lost 8 bases, with 16 bases spanning the gap. The CDR3 runs to 14 residues. The CDR3 DNA follows: TGTGCCAGCAGCTTTTCGTCCCCAGGGGAAGGCTACACCTTC. This sequence encodes CASSFSSPGEGYTF.